The 19 T cell receptor beta chains given below trace back to one sample, sequenced in a study of blood T cell repertoires in COVID-19. Profiled with immunoSEQ multiplex PCR; TCRdb holds only in-frame clones, not every one. Of approximately 210,000 clones listed, 80% to 90% are singletons. The sequencing sample was made of peripheral blood. The receptors stem from a man over 45 with COVID-19, enrolled during active disease.

As concerns this clone: At one boundary the junction diverges from the germline segment, which might be a read error. The chain combines TRBV28 with TRBJ1-5, with D uncertain. CDR1 and CDR2 (germline): MDHEN, SYDVKM. CDR3 size: 8 residues. CDR3 coding DNA: TGTGCCAGCAGTTTAGAGTTGTTT. It yields the protein CASSLELF. Full variable domain (outside the CDR3, taken from reference TRBV28 and TRBJ1-5): DVKVTQSSRYLVKRTGEKVFLECVQDMDHENMFWYRQDPGLGLRLIYFSYDVKMKEKGDIPEGYSVSREKKERFSLILESASTNQTSMYLCASSLELFGDGTRLSIL.

V is TRBV4-3 and J is TRBJ2-5; 9 bases match TRBD2. Germline V gene lookup returns CDR1 LGHNA and CDR2 YSLEER. The junction had 11 bases not matched to a gene; V was cut back by 4 bases and J by 5 bases. The CDR3 has 16 amino acids. The DNA of the CDR3 is TGCGCCAGCAGCCCTTATGGGCGGGGGGGCGAGGAGACCCAGTACTTC. Its translation: CASSPYGRGGEETQYF.

V gene TRBV9 combines with J gene TRBJ2-2; 10 bases line up with TRBD2. Germline loops: CDR1 SGDLS, CDR2 YYNGEE. With V trimmed by 0 bases and J by 5 bases, 4 bases remained unmatched. This CDR3 region has 16 residues. The CDR3 is CASSVASGSTTGELFF. The CDR3 coding sequence is TGTGCCAGCAGCGTAGCTAGCGGGAGCACAACCGGGGAGCTGTTTTTT.

As DNA, the CDR3 is TGTGCCGCCGGGACTAGAACGAATGAGCAGTTCTTC. Translating it yields CAAGTRTNEQFF. The chain has TRBV6-5 and TRBJ2-1; 8 positions agree with TRBD2. Germline loops: CDR1 MNHEY, CDR2 SVGAGI. CDR3 length: 12 amino acids. Trimming removed 11 bases from V and 7 bases from J; junction bases left unmatched: 7.

The V gene is TRBV3-1 (or the pseudogene TRBV3-2), the J gene TRBJ1-1, with D tentatively TRBD1 (6 bases). Deletions cut 4 bases from V and 5 bases from J, with 17 bases between. Germline V lookup: CDR1 LGHDT, CDR2 YNNKEL (reference sequence). The CDR3 is made up of 15 amino acids. The CDR3 DNA reads as TGTGCCAGCAGCCGTGGAACAGGGTTTTGGACTGAAGCTTTCTTT. Its translation: CASSRGTGFWTEAFF.

The rearrangement joins TRBV27 to TRBJ1-6; D remains unclear. The V gene lost 2 bases and the J gene lost 7 bases, with 15 bases spanning the gap. CDR1 is MNHEY, CDR2 SMNVEV, per germline (reference sequence). The CDR3 runs 16 residues. As DNA, the CDR3 is TGTGCCAGCAGTTTAGCCTTCGCTGGGCCCAATTCACCCCTCCACTTT. Protein sequence: CASSLAFAGPNSPLHF.

The chain employs TRBV7-2 and TRBJ1-6; 7 positions match TRBD1. The CDR3 spans 14 residues. The trim removed 3 bases at V and 9 bases at J, leaving 5 bases unmatched. Germline V gene lookup returns CDR1 SGHTA and CDR2 FQGNSA. DNA for the CDR3: TGTGCCAGCAGCTTTACAGGGGTCGGTTCACCCCTCCACTTT. Its translation: CASSFTGVGSPLHF.

This sequence joins TRBV13 and TRBJ2-7; 7 bases are shared with TRBD1. Germline V gene sequence: CDR1 PRHDT, CDR2 FYEKMQ (reference sequence). V lost 5 bases to trimming and J lost 4 bases; unmatched junction nucleotides: 8. The CDR3 covers 14 residues. The CDR3 DNA follows: TGTGCCAGCAGCCAAAGACAGGGCTGGTACGAGCAGTACTTC. Residues: CASSQRQGWYEQYF.

V and J are TRBV9 and TRBJ2-3; tentative D call: TRBD1 (6 bases). Trimming cost V 6 bases and J 1 base, with 12 bases left between them. The CDR3 is 14 residues long. The germline V gene has CDR1 SGDLS and CDR2 YYNGEE. The CDR3 nucleotides read TGTGCCAGCACCCTACAGGGAGGCACAGATACGCAGTATTTT. The encoded protein is CASTLQGGTDTQYF.

V gene TRBV12-5 combines with J gene TRBJ2-5; 7 nucleotides match TRBD2. The CDR3 is made up of 12 amino acids. V was pared by 7 bases and J by 6 bases, with 5 bases of the junction left unmatched. Germline lookup yields CDR1 LGHNT and CDR2 FRNRAP. The DNA of the CDR3 is TGTGCTAGTGCGGCAGCGGGGAAGACCCAGTACTTC. Translating gives CASAAAGKTQYF. Together with reference TRBV12-5 and TRBJ2-5, the CDR3 gives the full variable domain: DARVTQTPRHKVTEMGQEVTMRCQPILGHNTVFWYRQTMMQGLELLAYFRNRAPLDDSGMPKDRFSAEMPDATLATLKIQPSEPRDSAVYFCASAAAGKTQYFGPGTRLLVL.

This clone came up once. The V and J genes are TRBV6-4 and TRBJ1-6, with a possible D match to TRBD1 (5 bases). The CDR3 loop spans 14 amino acids. CDR1 MRHNA and CDR2 SNTAGT come from the germline V gene. Trimming left V 5 bases short and J 6 bases short, with 11 bases between. CDR3 nucleotides: TGTGCCAGCAGTCAAGGACACTTTAATTCACCCCTCCACTTT. Amino acids: CASSQGHFNSPLHF.

J is TRBJ1-6 and V is TRBV6-5, with 8 nucleotides matching TRBD1. Germline V gives CDR1 MNHEY, CDR2 SVGAGI. The V and J ends lost 6 bases and 7 bases, in that order; junction bases with no gene match: 5. The CDR3 runs 14 residues. The CDR3: CASRWTGQNSPLHF. CDR3 nucleotides: TGTGCCAGCAGGTGGACAGGGCAGAATTCACCCCTCCACTTT.

The gene calls are TRBV2 and TRBJ2-3; 8 bases are shared with TRBD1. V lost 7 bases, J lost 4 bases, and 10 bases stayed unmatched. This CDR3 is 15 amino acids long. The germline gives CDR1 SNHLY, CDR2 FYNNEI. The chain's CDR3 is CASKQDRGGADTQYF. The CDR3, as DNA: TGTGCCAGCAAACAAGACAGGGGCGGGGCAGATACGCAGTATTTT.

This clone has a single count. This sequence joins TRBV3-1 (or the pseudogene TRBV3-2) and TRBJ1-6, with a possible D match to TRBD1 (6 bases). This CDR3 is built from 15 residues. Germline V lookup: CDR1 LGHDT, CDR2 YNNKEL (reference sequence). V was cut by 0 bases and J by 10 bases, with 13 bases left in between. This CDR3 is CASSQEGRGVSPLHF. The CDR3 DNA follows: TGTGCCAGCAGCCAAGAGGGCAGGGGAGTCTCACCCCTCCACTTT.

V is TRBV4-2 and J is TRBJ2-3; 8 bases are shared with TRBD2. J was trimmed by 2 bases and V by 0 bases; bases with no gene match: 7. The CDR3 runs 17 residues. Germline-derived CDR1 and CDR2 are LGHNA and YNFKEQ. CDR3 nucleotides: TGTGCCAGCAGCCAAGAGGCGAGCGGGGGAAACACAGATACGCAGTATTTT. This gives the protein CASSQEASGGNTDTQYF.

The V call is TRBV5-4, the J call TRBJ2-1; 14 bases line up with TRBD2. The CDR3 loop spans 17 amino acids. Trimming took 3 bases from V and 9 from J; bases not matched to a gene: 11. The germline V gene has CDR1 SGHNT and CDR2 YYREEE (reference sequence). CDR3 amino acids: CASSWAPGLAGEGEQFF. The CDR3 region has the DNA TGTGCCAGCAGCTGGGCACCGGGACTAGCGGGAGAAGGTGAGCAGTTCTTC.

This chain connects TRBV20-1 to TRBJ1-6; D is ambiguous. Trimming took off 3 bases at V and 0 bases at J, with 9 bases between the two ends. The CDR3 runs 15 residues. Germline V gene data show CDR1 as DFQATT and CDR2 as SNEGSKA (reference sequence). The CDR3 bases are TGCAGTGCTAGTGTGGGGAGCTCCTATAATTCACCCCTCCACTTT. Amino acid sequence: CSASVGSSYNSPLHF.

The rearrangement joins TRBV4-2 to TRBJ2-7, with TRBD1 identical over 10 bases. This CDR3 has 17 amino acids. Germline CDR1 reads LGHNA; CDR2 reads YNFKEQ. Trimming took 0 bases from V and 4 from J; bases not matched to a gene: 9. The DNA for the CDR3 is TGTGCCAGCAGCCAAGATGCCTCTGGGGACAGGGGATACGAGCAGTACTTC. It is translated as CASSQDASGDRGYEQYF.

The CDR3 sequence is CASSFPGQTSPLHF. CDR3 in DNA: TGTGCCAGCAGCTTTCCGGGACAGACTTCACCCCTCCACTTT. The chain recombines TRBV12-1 with TRBJ1-6; the D call in the table, TRBD1, was not verified against the DNA. TRBV12-1 is a pseudogene. This CDR3 comprises 14 residues.